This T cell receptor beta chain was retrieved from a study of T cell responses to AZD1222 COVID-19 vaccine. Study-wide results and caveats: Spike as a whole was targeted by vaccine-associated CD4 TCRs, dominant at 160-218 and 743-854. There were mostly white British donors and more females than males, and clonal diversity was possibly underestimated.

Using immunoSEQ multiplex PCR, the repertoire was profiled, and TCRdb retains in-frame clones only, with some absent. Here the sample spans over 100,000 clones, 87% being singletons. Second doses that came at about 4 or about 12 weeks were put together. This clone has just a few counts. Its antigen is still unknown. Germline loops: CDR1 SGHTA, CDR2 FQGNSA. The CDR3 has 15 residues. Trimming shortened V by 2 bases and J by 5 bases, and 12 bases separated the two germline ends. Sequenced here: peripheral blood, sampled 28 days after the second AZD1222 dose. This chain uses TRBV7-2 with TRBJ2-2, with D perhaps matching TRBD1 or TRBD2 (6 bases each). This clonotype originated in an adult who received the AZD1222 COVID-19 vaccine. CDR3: CASSLRRGGTGELFF. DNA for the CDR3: TGTGCCAGCAGCTTACGCAGGGGAGGTACCGGGGAGCTGTTTTTT.